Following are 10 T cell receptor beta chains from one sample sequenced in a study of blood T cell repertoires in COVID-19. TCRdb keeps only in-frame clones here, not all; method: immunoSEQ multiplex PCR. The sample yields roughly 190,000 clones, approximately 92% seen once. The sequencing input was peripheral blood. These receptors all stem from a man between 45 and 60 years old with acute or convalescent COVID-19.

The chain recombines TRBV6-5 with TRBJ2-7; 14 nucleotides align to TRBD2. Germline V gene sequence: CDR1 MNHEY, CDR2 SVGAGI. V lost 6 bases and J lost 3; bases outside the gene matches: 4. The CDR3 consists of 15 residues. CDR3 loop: CASRGTSGSFYEQYF. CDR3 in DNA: TGTGCCAGCAGGGGGACTAGCGGGAGTTTCTACGAGCAGTACTTC.

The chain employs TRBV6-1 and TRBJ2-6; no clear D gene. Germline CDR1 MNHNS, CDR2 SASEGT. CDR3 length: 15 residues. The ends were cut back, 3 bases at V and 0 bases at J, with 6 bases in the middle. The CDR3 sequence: CASSDPGSGANVLTF. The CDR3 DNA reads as TGTGCCAGCAGTGATCCGGGCTCTGGGGCCAACGTCCTGACTTTC.

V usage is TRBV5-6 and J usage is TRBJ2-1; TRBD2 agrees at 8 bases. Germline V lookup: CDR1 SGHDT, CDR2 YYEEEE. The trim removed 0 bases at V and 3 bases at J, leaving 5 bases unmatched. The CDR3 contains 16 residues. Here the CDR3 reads CASSLGAGVFYNEQFF. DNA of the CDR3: TGTGCCAGCAGCTTGGGAGCGGGAGTATTCTACAATGAGCAGTTCTTC.

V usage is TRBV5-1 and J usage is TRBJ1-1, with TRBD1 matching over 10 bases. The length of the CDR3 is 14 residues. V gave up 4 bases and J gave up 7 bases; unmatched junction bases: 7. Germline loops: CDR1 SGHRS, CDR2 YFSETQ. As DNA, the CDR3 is TGCGCCAGCAGCGTGGGACAGGGGCACAGTGAAGCTTTCTTT. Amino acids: CASSVGQGHSEAFF.

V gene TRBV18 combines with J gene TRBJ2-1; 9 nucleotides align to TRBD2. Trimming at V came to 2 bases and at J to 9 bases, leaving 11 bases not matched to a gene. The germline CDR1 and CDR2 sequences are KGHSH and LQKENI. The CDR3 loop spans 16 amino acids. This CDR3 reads CASSPMIPRGGSEQFF. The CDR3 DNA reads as TGTGCCAGCTCACCAATGATTCCGCGGGGGGGCAGTGAGCAGTTCTTC.

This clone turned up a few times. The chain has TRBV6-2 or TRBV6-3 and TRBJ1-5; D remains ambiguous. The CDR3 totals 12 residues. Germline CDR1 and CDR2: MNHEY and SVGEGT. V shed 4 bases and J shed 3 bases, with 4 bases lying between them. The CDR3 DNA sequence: TGTGCCAGCAGTTGGCCCAATCAGCCCCAGCATTTT. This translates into CASSWPNQPQHF.

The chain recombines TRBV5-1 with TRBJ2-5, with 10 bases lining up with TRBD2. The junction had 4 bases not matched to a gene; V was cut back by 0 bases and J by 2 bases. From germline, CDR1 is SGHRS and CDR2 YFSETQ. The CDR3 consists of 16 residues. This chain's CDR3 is CASSLGTSGEQETQYF. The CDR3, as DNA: TGCGCCAGCAGCTTGGGGACTAGCGGAGAACAAGAGACCCAGTACTTC. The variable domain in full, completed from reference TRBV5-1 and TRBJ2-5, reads KAGVTQTPRYLIKTRGQQVTLSCSPISGHRSVSWYQQTPGQGLQFLFEYFSETQRNKGNFPGRFSGRQFSNSRSEMNVSTLELGDSALYLCASSLGTSGEQETQYFGPGTRLLVL.

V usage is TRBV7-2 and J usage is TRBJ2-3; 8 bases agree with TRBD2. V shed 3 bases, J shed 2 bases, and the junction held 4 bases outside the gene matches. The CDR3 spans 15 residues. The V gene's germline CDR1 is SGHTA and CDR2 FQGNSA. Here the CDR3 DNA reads TGTGCCAGCAGCTTCTACGGGGGGGTCACAGATACGCAGTATTTT. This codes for CASSFYGGVTDTQYF.

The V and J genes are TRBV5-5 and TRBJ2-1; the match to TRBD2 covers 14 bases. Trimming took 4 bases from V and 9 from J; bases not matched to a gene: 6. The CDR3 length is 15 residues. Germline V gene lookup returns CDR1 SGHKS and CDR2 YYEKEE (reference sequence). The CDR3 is CASSLGTSGSREQFF. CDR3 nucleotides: TGTGCCAGCAGCCTAGGGACTAGCGGGAGCCGTGAGCAGTTCTTC.

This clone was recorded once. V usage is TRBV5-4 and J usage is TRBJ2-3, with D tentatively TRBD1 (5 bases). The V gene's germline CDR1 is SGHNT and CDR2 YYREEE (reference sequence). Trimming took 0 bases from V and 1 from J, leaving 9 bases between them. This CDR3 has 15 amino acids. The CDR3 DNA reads TGTGCCAGCAGCTTGGTAGGGGCGGGCACAGATACGCAGTATTTT. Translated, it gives CASSLVGAGTDTQYF. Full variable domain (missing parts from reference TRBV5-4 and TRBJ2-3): ETGVTQSPTHLIKTRGQQVTLRCSSQSGHNTVSWYQQALGQGPQFIFQYYREEENGRGNFPPRFSGLQFPNYSSELNVNALELDDSALYLCASSLVGAGTDTQYFGPGTRLTVL.